These 25 T cell receptor beta chains originate from one sample sequenced in a study of T cell repertoires in aging, cancer and after chemotherapy. Amplification of TCR beta used genomic DNA extracted from peripheral blood. A mixed TRB-A/B primer pool amplified rearranged TRB by multiplex touch-down PCR. TCRdb re-analysed the multiplex PCR reads in MiXCR, keeping a single row per CDR3 protein. Among 2,000 or so distinct CDR3 sequences listed, 20% were seen once. Sequencing was performed on blood. The receptors here all came from a human donor with a solid tumor.

In this sample, this clonotype is medium-sized. The chain is built from TRBV10-3 and TRBJ1-5, with TRBD1 identical over 7 bases. Germline V lookup: CDR1 ENHRY, CDR2 SYGVKD. There are 14 residues in the CDR3. J gave up 4 bases and V 5 bases, and 5 bases lay outside the gene matches. CDR3 in DNA: TGTGCCATCAGTCAACAGGGGAGGAATCAGCCCCAGCATTTT. Its protein is CAISQQGRNQPQHF.

In the case of this clonotype: A much larger clone is a single base away; this may be a read error. This chain links TRBV5-1 with TRBJ2-1; 12 positions agree with TRBD2. Germline CDR1 is SGHRS and CDR2 is YFSETQ. The CDR3 is made up of 15 amino acids. In DNA form, the CDR3 reads TGTGCCAGAAGCTTGACTAGCGGGAGAGTAAATAAGCAGTTCTTC. It codes for CARSLTSGRVNKQFF.

Relative to its sample, this clonotype is medium-sized. The rearrangement uses TRBV6-1 and TRBJ1-3; D is undetermined. CDR3 length equals 14 residues. V was shortened by 4 bases and J by 5 bases, with 12 bases between the two germline ends. Germline values: CDR1 MNHNS, CDR2 SASEGT. The CDR3 nucleotides read TGTGCCAGCAGTGTGGAGGCAGCCAGAAACACCATATATTTT. It translates to CASSVEAARNTIYF.

The rearrangement joins TRBV19 to TRBJ1-5; 7 bases agree with TRBD1. Germline CDR1 LNHDA, CDR2 SQIVND (reference sequence). This CDR3 spans 18 amino acids. The J segment lost 1 base and the V segment lost 5 bases, leaving 14 bases of the junction unmatched. The CDR3 region is CASSVDRVANPSNQPQHF. Here the CDR3 DNA reads TGTGCCAGTAGTGTTGACAGGGTGGCGAATCCGAGCAATCAGCCCCAGCATTTT.

The rearrangement uses TRBV2 and TRBJ1-1; perhaps TRBD1 as D (6 bases). CDR1 and CDR2 (germline): SNHLY, FYNNEI. Trimming removed 3 bases at V and 1 base at J, with 12 bases between. The CDR3 is made up of 15 amino acids. CDR3 coding DNA: TGTGCCAGCAGTGAGGCAGGGGCCTCGAACACTGAAGCTTTCTTT. It is translated as CASSEAGASNTEAFF.

This clonotype is medium-sized (0.01 to 0.1%) within its sample. CDR3 loop: CATTFRDTAGGQRFF. The DNA of the CDR3 is TGTGCCACCACTTTCCGGGACACTGCTGGGGGTCAACGGTTCTTC. This chain links TRBV19 with TRBJ2-1; D might be TRBD1 (6 bases). Germline V CDR1 and CDR2: LNHDA, SQIVND (reference sequence). Trimming stripped 10 bases from V and 15 bases from J, with 31 bases between. This CDR3 region has 15 residues.

Within the sample, this clonotype is medium-sized. The V call is TRBV20-1, the J call TRBJ1-6; D might be TRBD1 (6 bases). V was shortened by 1 base and J by 6 bases, with 16 bases between the two germline ends. Per germline, CDR1 DFQATT and CDR2 SNEGSKA (reference sequence). The CDR3 extends over 16 amino acids. This CDR3 reads CSARVAGQQLNSPLHF. The CDR3 nucleotides read TGCAGTGCTAGAGTAGCCGGACAGCAACTTAATTCACCCCTCCACTTT.

The chain joins TRBV20-1 to TRBJ2-5, with 10 bases matching TRBD1. After removal of 5 bases from V and 4 bases from J, the junction contained 4 bases not matched to a gene. Germline CDR1 is DFQATT and CDR2 is SNEGSKA (reference sequence). The CDR3 has 13 amino acids. In DNA form, the CDR3 reads TGCAGTGCTTGGACAGGGGGGACAGAGACCCAGTACTTC. This codes for CSAWTGGTETQYF.

The J gene is TRBJ2-5, the V gene TRBV6-2 or TRBV6-3; D gene uncertain. The V end was cut by 5 bases, the J end by 13 bases, with 14 bases between. Germline CDR1 is MNHEY and CDR2 is SVGEGT. The CDR3 consists of 11 residues. In DNA form, the CDR3 reads TGTGCCAGCAGTACCCCAGGCCCCCGGTACTTC. It yields the protein CASSTPGPRYF.

This chain uses TRBV28 with TRBJ1-4; D remains ambiguous. Trimming took off 8 bases at V and 1 base at J, with 14 bases between the two ends. The CDR3 is 15 amino acids. Germline CDR1 reads MDHEN; CDR2 reads SYDVKM. DNA for the CDR3: TGTGCCAGCGGGGTTGCTGGGGAAACTAATGAAAAACTGTTTTTT. Translation gives CASGVAGETNEKLFF.

This clonotype turned up a few times. This chain links TRBV18 with TRBJ2-5, with D possibly TRBD2 on 5 matching bases. Germline CDR1 is KGHSH and CDR2 is LQKENI. V shed 1 base and J shed 5 bases, with 20 bases lying between them. The CDR3 is 17 residues long. The CDR3 reads CASSPRESFYGGETQYF. CDR3 coding DNA: TGTGCCAGCTCACCACGGGAGTCTTTTTACGGCGGGGAGACCCAGTACTTC.

Judged by abundance, this clonotype is medium-sized. The J gene is TRBJ1-2, the V gene TRBV19; tentatively, D is TRBD1 (5 bases). Deletions cut 7 bases from V and 2 bases from J, with 14 bases between. Germline CDR1 and CDR2: LNHDA and SQIVND (reference sequence). The CDR3 covers 14 residues. CDR3 coding DNA: TGTGCCAGTACCCGAAGTAGGGACAACTATGGCTACACCTTC. This codes for CASTRSRDNYGYTF.

By share of the sample, this clonotype is large. V usage is TRBV27 and J usage is TRBJ1-2; D unclear. Between the trimmed V and J ends, which lost 5 bases and 0 bases, there was a span of 13 bases. There are 15 residues in the CDR3. Germline V gene lookup returns CDR1 MNHEY and CDR2 SMNVEV (reference sequence). The chain's CDR3 is CASSERRGTNYGYTF. CDR3 in DNA: TGTGCCAGCAGTGAGAGACGGGGAACTAACTATGGCTACACCTTC.

J is TRBJ1-2 and V is TRBV5-1; D remains unclear. This CDR3 is 13 amino acids long. Germline CDR1 and CDR2: SGHRS and YFSETQ. V lost 0 bases to trimming and J lost 2 bases, with 5 bases between them. The CDR3, as DNA: TGCGCCAGCAGCTTGGCTGTGAACTATGGCTACACCTTC. It codes for CASSLAVNYGYTF.

By share, this clonotype ranks as medium-sized. The V call is TRBV10-3, the J call TRBJ1-2, with a tentative D call TRBD1 (6 bases). The V gene's germline CDR1 is ENHRY and CDR2 SYGVKD. Deletions cut 2 bases from V and 6 bases from J, with 19 bases between. CDR3 size: 16 residues. The CDR3 DNA sequence: TGTGCCATCAGTGAGACATCGACAGGAGGGGTCCATGGCTACACCTTC. Its protein product is CAISETSTGGVHGYTF.

A remark on this clonotype: A much more abundant neighbour one base away suggests this may be a read error. The V call is TRBV7-6, the J call TRBJ2-1, with D perhaps assigned TRBD1 or TRBD2 (5 bases each). The V and J ends lost 4 bases and 0 bases respectively, with 10 bases between them. The CDR3 is 15 amino acids. The germline V gene encodes CDR1 SGHVS and CDR2 FNYEAQ. CDR3 sequence (DNA): TGTGCCAGCAGCTCTGGGGACCCCTCCTACAATGAGCAGTTCTTC. This sequence encodes CASSSGDPSYNEQFF.

Judged by abundance, this clonotype is medium-sized (0.01 to 0.1%). CDR3 bases: TGTGCCAGCAGTTTGAACGGGCCTAATCCAGAGACCCAGTACTTC. The encoded protein is CASSLNGPNPETQYF. J is TRBJ2-5 and V is TRBV27, with D unresolved. The germline gives CDR1 MNHEY, CDR2 SMNVEV (reference sequence). Trimming removed 3 bases at V and 4 bases at J, with 15 bases between. CDR3 length: 15 amino acids.

This clonotype was seen more than once but under ten times. The chain recombines TRBV20-1 with TRBJ1-1; the D gene is possibly TRBD1 (5 bases). Germline CDR1 reads DFQATT; CDR2 reads SNEGSKA (reference sequence). V was shortened by 2 bases and J by 1 base, with 11 bases between the two germline ends. CDR3 length: 14 amino acids. As DNA, the CDR3 is TGCAGTGCTAGAAGGGAGGGGCCGAACACTGAAGCTTTCTTT. This encodes CSARREGPNTEAFF.

The chain has TRBV29-1 and TRBJ1-5, with 7 bases matching TRBD1. The CDR3 length is 16 residues. CDR1 is SQVTM and CDR2 is ANQGSEA in the germline V gene. The V and J ends lost 7 bases and 1 base, in that order; junction bases with no gene match: 13. In DNA form, the CDR3 reads TGCAGCGCCGACAGGGTGGCGAATCCGAGCAATCAGCCCCAGCATTTT. Translating it yields CSADRVANPSNQPQHF. The full variable domain, its missing parts supplied by reference TRBV29-1 and TRBJ1-5, is SAVISQKPSRDICQRGTSLTIQCQVDSQVTMMFWYRQQPGQSLTLIATANQGSEATYESGFVIDKFPISRPNLTFSTLTVSNMSPEDSSIYLCSADRVANPSNQPQHFGDGTRLSIL.

In its sample, this clonotype ranks as medium-sized. The chain recombines TRBV5-5 with TRBJ1-1, with 9 bases matching TRBD1. Losses at the gene ends were 3 bases for V and 6 bases for J; bases not matched to a gene: 6. CDR3 length: 14 residues. Germline values: CDR1 SGHKS, CDR2 YYEKEE (reference sequence). Here the CDR3 reads CASSSSTGGAEAFF. CDR3 bases: TGTGCCAGCAGCTCATCGACAGGGGGGGCTGAAGCTTTCTTT.

This clonotype has only a few counts. The rearrangement uses TRBV20-1 and TRBJ1-5; D perhaps matches TRBD1 (6 bases). V dropped 1 base and J dropped 7 bases, with 20 bases sitting between them. The CDR3 sequence is 16 residues long. Germline V gives CDR1 DFQATT, CDR2 SNEGSKA (reference sequence). CDR3 sequence (DNA): TGCAGTGCTAGAGTGGGGACGGGGGCTAGGGGCCAGCCCCAGCATTTT. Its protein product is CSARVGTGARGQPQHF.

This clonotype qualifies as medium-sized. V and J are TRBV7-6 and TRBJ1-4; 7 bases line up with TRBD1. V was pared by 2 bases and J by 7 bases, with 10 bases of the junction left unmatched. Per germline, CDR1 SGHVS and CDR2 FNYEAQ. The CDR3 totals 16 residues. The DNA for the CDR3 is TGTGCCAGCAGCTTACGGGGAGGACAGGAGGGTGAAAAACTGTTTTTT. This sequence encodes CASSLRGGQEGEKLFF.

This clonotype is medium-sized in the sample. CDR3 sequence: CASSSSGDRETQYF. DNA for the CDR3: TGCGCCAGCAGCTCGTCAGGGGATAGGGAGACCCAGTACTTC. The gene calls are TRBV5-1 and TRBJ2-5, with a tentative D call TRBD1 (6 bases). The CDR3 extends over 14 amino acids. Germline V gene lookup returns CDR1 SGHRS and CDR2 YFSETQ. Trimming removed 3 bases from V and 5 bases from J, with 14 bases in between. The full variable domain, with the rest looked up from reference TRBV5-1 and TRBJ2-5, is KAGVTQTPRYLIKTRGQQVTLSCSPISGHRSVSWYQQTPGQGLQFLFEYFSETQRNKGNFPGRFSGRQFSNSRSEMNVSTLELGDSALYLCASSSSGDRETQYFGPGTRLLVL.

By sample share, this clonotype is large. The chain recombines TRBV11-1 with TRBJ2-7; D ambiguous. This CDR3 is 13 amino acids long. CDR1 and CDR2 from the germline V gene are SGHAT and FQDESV (reference sequence). Trimming pared 1 base from V and 1 base from J, leaving 5 bases between. The CDR3 loop is CASSLGTSYEQYF. The CDR3 bases are TGTGCCAGCAGCTTAGGCACATCCTACGAGCAGTACTTC.

By sample share, this clonotype is medium-sized. The chain joins TRBV19 to TRBJ1-2; TRBD1 matches at 10 bases. CDR3 length: 15 amino acids. Germline lookup yields CDR1 LNHDA and CDR2 SQIVND (reference sequence). V was pared by 5 bases and J by 6 bases, with 9 bases of the junction left unmatched. The CDR3 region is CASSSPRDRGDGYTF. CDR3 coding DNA: TGTGCCAGTAGTTCCCCGCGGGACAGGGGTGATGGCTACACCTTC.